The 3 T cell receptor beta chains listed next were all sequenced from one sample in a study of shared T cell receptors in the human thymus. The repertoire was sequenced with immunoSEQ multiplex PCR; TCRdb's copy has only in-frame clones and lacks some. The table has about 380,000 clones, 85% to 95% seen once. Sequenced sample: thymocytes. All receptors come from a human donor.

This chain joins TRBV7-9 and TRBJ1-4; no definite D call. Germline loops: CDR1 SEHNR, CDR2 FQNEAQ (reference sequence). Trimming cost V 4 bases and J 0 bases, with 15 bases left between them. The CDR3 is 17 residues long. In DNA, the CDR3 is TGTGCCAGCAGCTGTCCCGGCCGGCCAGCAACTAATGAAAAACTGTTTTTT. Its protein is CASSCPGRPATNEKLFF.

The chain carries TRBV7-8 and TRBJ2-5; a possible D gene is TRBD1 (6 bases). V lost 1 base and J lost 7, with 22 bases in between. Germline CDR1 SGHVS, CDR2 FQNEAQ. This CDR3 contains 17 residues. DNA for the CDR3: TGTGCCAGCAGCTTAGTAGTACAGGGTAACGTTCGGGCGACCCAGTACTTC. It is translated as CASSLVVQGNVRATQYF.

The rearrangement links TRBV4-1 to TRBJ2-2; 10 nucleotides align to TRBD1. Trimming removed 2 bases from V and 7 bases from J; junction bases left unmatched: 13. Per germline, CDR1 MGHRA and CDR2 YSYEKL. The CDR3 has 18 amino acids. DNA for the CDR3: TGCGCCAGCAGCCAATCGACAGGGGGCGCTTCTCGCGACGGGGAGCTGTTTTTT. Translated: CASSQSTGGASRDGELFF.